This T cell receptor beta chain was obtained from a study of beta chain features in type 1 diabetes. Across the study: Healthy donors and patients showed comparable age, gender and cell yields.

CDR1 is SGHTA, CDR2 FQGTGA, per germline. The CDR3 is 19 amino acids. V lost 8 bases to trimming and J lost 0 bases; unmatched junction nucleotides: 18. The authors reverse transcribed all of the isolated RNA, so sequencing captured expressed TCRB transcripts. Produced via immunoSEQ multiplex PCR; TCRdb's table is partial and in-frame only. The sample consists of some 45,000 clones, roughly 49% of them appearing once. The sample taken for sequencing was Tregs from blood. This clonotype was obtained from a woman in her late teens or twenties in good health. The rearrangement links TRBV7-3 to TRBJ2-4, with TRBD2 matching over 8 bases. The CDR3 DNA sequence: TGTGCCAGCTCCTTGGAGCCGGCGGGAGGACTGGGAGCCAAAAACATTCAGTACTTC. It translates to CASSLEPAGGLGAKNIQYF.